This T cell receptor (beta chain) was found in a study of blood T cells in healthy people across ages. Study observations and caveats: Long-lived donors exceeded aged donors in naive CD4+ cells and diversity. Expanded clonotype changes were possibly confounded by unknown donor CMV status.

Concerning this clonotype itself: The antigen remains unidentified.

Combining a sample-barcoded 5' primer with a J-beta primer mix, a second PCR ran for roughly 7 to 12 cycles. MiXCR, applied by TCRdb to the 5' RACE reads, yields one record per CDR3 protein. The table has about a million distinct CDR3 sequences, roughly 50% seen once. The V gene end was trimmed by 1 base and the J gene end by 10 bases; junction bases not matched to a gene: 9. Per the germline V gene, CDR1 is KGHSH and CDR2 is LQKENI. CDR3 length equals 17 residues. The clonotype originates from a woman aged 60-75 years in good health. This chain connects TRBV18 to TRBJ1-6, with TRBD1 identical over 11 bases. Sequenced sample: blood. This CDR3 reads CASSPRQGGQGDSPLHF. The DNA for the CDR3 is TGTGCCAGCTCACCACGCCAGGGGGGACAGGGGGACTCACCCCTCCACTTT.